The T cell receptor beta chain described here comes from a study of beta chain features in type 1 diabetes. In total, each donor contributed a single heparinised blood draw that averaged around 120 mL. Markers CD45RO/CCR7/CD25/CD127/CD95/CD27 served to sort CD4+ naive, central memory, regulatory and stem cell-like memory cells. In regard to this clone: Antigen: not known.

Study-wide results and limits: Type 1 diabetes patients had VDJ junctions that carried fewer insertions and more deletions.

TCRB transcripts that were expressed got sequenced, as all of the isolated RNA had been reverse transcribed. Sequenced naive, central memory and regulatory T cell samples produced an average of about 3.57 million reads. Using immunoSEQ multiplex PCR, the repertoire was profiled, and TCRdb retains in-frame clones only, with some absent. The sample comprises a few hundred thousand clones, less than 15% of which are singletons, and approximately 0.02% rests with the top ten. Germline V gene data show CDR1 as SGHRS and CDR2 as YFSETQ. The germline V and J ends were trimmed by 4 bases and 2 bases, with 12 bases remaining between them. This CDR3 is built from 14 residues.

V and J are TRBV5-1 and TRBJ2-5; possible D gene TRBD2, 6 bases. Sequencing was performed on naive CD4+ T cells from blood. The receptor was isolated from a woman in her late teens or twenties in good health. This CDR3 is CASSPGLTQETQYF. The DNA of the CDR3 is TGCGCCAGCAGCCCGGGACTGACTCAAGAGACCCAGTACTTC.